Below are 13 T cell receptor beta chains sequenced from a single sample in a study of identical twins. TCRdb re-called the 5' RACE reads with MiXCR, one entry per CDR3 protein. The sample lists about 490,000 distinct CDR3 sequences; about 15% were seen once. The same data also contributed to another study, on yellow fever vaccine responses in identical twins.

Sample: CD4+ T cells sorted from blood. The receptor set was obtained from a young woman in good health.

The rearrangement links TRBV2 to TRBJ2-3; weak D call: TRBD1 (5 bases). The CDR3 is 16 residues long. V was shortened by 2 bases and J by 1 base, with 13 bases between the two germline ends. The germline CDR1 and CDR2 sequences are SNHLY and FYNNEI. The CDR3 protein is CASSENGLGGTDTQYF. The CDR3 DNA reads as TGTGCCAGCAGTGAAAACGGGCTAGGGGGCACAGATACGCAGTATTTT.

This clonotype was recorded a few times. The gene calls are TRBV2 and TRBJ2-1; the match to TRBD2 covers 9 bases. The germline CDR1 and CDR2 sequences are SNHLY and FYNNEI. The CDR3 is made up of 18 amino acids. The V segment lost 0 bases and the J segment 7 bases; nucleotides outside the gene matches: 13. The CDR3, as DNA: TGTGCCAGCAGTGAAGCTCCCTCCACCGGGACTAGCAATAATGAGCAGTTCTTC. This translates into CASSEAPSTGTSNNEQFF. Drawing the rest from reference TRBV2 and TRBJ2-1, the complete variable domain is EPEVTQTPSHQVTQMGQEVILRCVPISNHLYFYWYRQILGQKVEFLVSFYNNEISEKSEIFDDQFSVERPDGSNFTLKIRSTKLEDSAMYFCASSEAPSTGTSNNEQFFGPGTRLTVL.

This chain joins TRBV5-1 and TRBJ2-1; 8 positions agree with TRBD2. Trimming removed 1 base from V and 7 bases from J; junction bases left unmatched: 7. This CDR3 spans 15 amino acids. From germline, CDR1 is SGHRS and CDR2 YFSETQ. Here the CDR3 DNA reads TGCGCCAGCAGCTTGTGGCGGGAGGTTGGTAATGAGCAGTTCTTC. Amino acid sequence: CASSLWREVGNEQFF.

V usage is TRBV10-2 and J usage is TRBJ2-7; D is unclear. CDR1 and CDR2 (germline): WSHSY, SAAADI. The V end was cut by 1 base, the J end by 6 bases, with 13 bases between. The CDR3 covers 14 residues. CDR3 bases: TGCGCCAGCAGTGAGTTAGTAGGGCCTCCCGAGCAGTACTTC. It codes for CASSELVGPPEQYF.

The chain uses TRBV3-1 and TRBJ1-1; D uncertain. The length of the CDR3 is 12 residues. Deletions cut 1 base from V and 6 bases from J, with 6 bases between. Per the germline V gene, CDR1 is LGHDT and CDR2 is YNNKEL (reference sequence). CDR3 sequence: CASSQVGAEAFF. The CDR3 coding sequence is TGTGCCAGCAGCCAAGTAGGAGCTGAAGCTTTCTTT.

The CDR3: CASSQELGRAQYEQYF. CDR3 in DNA: TGCGCCAGCAGCCAAGAATTGGGCAGGGCGCAGTACGAGCAGTACTTC. The chain has TRBV4-1 and TRBJ2-7, with D possibly TRBD1 on 5 matching bases. The CDR3 is 16 amino acids. CDR1 and CDR2 (germline): MGHRA, YSYEKL. The V end lost 0 bases, the J end lost 4 bases, and 16 bases lay between the germline ends.

This clonotype was observed a few times. This chain connects TRBV28 to TRBJ2-5, with D perhaps being TRBD1 or TRBD2 (5 bases each). The CDR3 totals 16 residues. Germline CDR1 is MDHEN and CDR2 is SYDVKM. V was cut by 5 bases and J by 4 bases, with 20 bases left in between. The CDR3 reads CASSPMWGSLLETQYF. CDR3 in DNA: TGTGCCAGCAGTCCAATGTGGGGGAGCCTGCTAGAGACCCAGTACTTC.

This clonotype has ten or more counts. The V call is TRBV3-1, the J call TRBJ2-1; 9 positions match TRBD2. This CDR3 spans 14 amino acids. Germline V lookup: CDR1 LGHDT, CDR2 YNNKEL (reference sequence). V was pared by 6 bases and J by 3 bases, with 3 bases of the junction left unmatched. CDR3 protein: CASSSTSGYNEQFF. For the CDR3, the DNA is TGTGCCAGCAGTTCGACTAGCGGCTACAATGAGCAGTTCTTC.

The chain links TRBV4-2 to TRBJ2-5; tentative D call: TRBD2 (5 bases). V was clipped by 0 bases and J by 5 bases, with 7 bases between them. Germline-derived CDR1 and CDR2 are LGHNA and YNFKEQ. The CDR3 sequence is 13 residues long. Here the CDR3 DNA reads TGTGCCAGCAGCCAAGATCCGGGGGAGACCCAGTACTTC. It yields the protein CASSQDPGETQYF.

The rearrangement joins TRBV20-1 to TRBJ1-2, with D tentatively TRBD1 (5 bases). The V gene lost 1 base and the J gene lost 7 bases, with 16 bases spanning the gap. The CDR3 is 14 residues long. The germline CDR1 and CDR2 sequences are DFQATT and SNEGSKA (reference sequence). Here the CDR3 DNA reads TGCAGTGCTAGAGTGGCAGGGCGAACGGGTGGCTACACCTTC. Translation: CSARVAGRTGGYTF.

The table lists this clonotype with a few counts. The chain joins TRBV6-2 or TRBV6-3 to TRBJ2-3; 9 nucleotides agree with TRBD2. CDR3 size: 19 residues. In germline, CDR1 is MNHEY, CDR2 SVGEGT. V was pared by 2 bases and J by 3 bases, with 15 bases of the junction left unmatched. The CDR3 bases are TGTGCCAGCAGTTACACTCGGGGATTAGCGGGAGATTCTACAGATACGCAGTATTTT. This encodes CASSYTRGLAGDSTDTQYF.

Here the CDR3 DNA reads TGCAGCGTCCAGTCGGACGGGAACACCGGGGAGCTGTTTTTT. Its translation: CSVQSDGNTGELFF. This chain connects TRBV29-1 to TRBJ2-2; D unresolved. The V end was cut by 6 bases, the J end by 1 base, with 12 bases between. The V gene's germline CDR1 is SQVTM and CDR2 ANQGSEA. The CDR3 length is 14 residues.

The gene calls are TRBV10-3 and TRBJ1-4; D is unclear. This CDR3 has 15 residues. Germline V gives CDR1 ENHRY, CDR2 SYGVKD. V was shortened by 0 bases and J by 0 bases, with 5 bases between the two germline ends. CDR3 coding DNA: TGTGCCATCAGTGAGTCCCCGGCAACTAATGAAAAACTGTTTTTT. This sequence encodes CAISESPATNEKLFF.